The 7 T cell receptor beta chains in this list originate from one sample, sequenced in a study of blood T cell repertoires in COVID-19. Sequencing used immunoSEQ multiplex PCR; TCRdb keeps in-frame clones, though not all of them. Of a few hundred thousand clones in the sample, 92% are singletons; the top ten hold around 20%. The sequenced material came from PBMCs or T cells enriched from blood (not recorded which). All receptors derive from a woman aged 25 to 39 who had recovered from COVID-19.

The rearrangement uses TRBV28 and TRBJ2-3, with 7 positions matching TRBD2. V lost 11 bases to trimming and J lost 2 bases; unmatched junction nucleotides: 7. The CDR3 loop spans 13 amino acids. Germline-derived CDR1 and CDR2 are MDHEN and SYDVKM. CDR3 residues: CAASGANTDTQYF. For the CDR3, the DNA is TGTGCCGCCAGCGGGGCGAACACAGATACGCAGTATTTT.

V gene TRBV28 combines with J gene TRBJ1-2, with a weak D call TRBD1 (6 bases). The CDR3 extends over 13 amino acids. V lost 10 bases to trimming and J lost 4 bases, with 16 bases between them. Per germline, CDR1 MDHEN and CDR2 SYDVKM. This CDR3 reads CATSRAGVYGYTF. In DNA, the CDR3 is TGTGCCACCTCCCGGGCAGGGGTCTATGGCTACACCTTC.

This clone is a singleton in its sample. The CDR3 nucleotides read TGCGCCAGCAGCTTGGCCGGGTACTACTCTGGAAACACCATATATTTT. It specifies CASSLAGYYSGNTIYF. This chain uses TRBV5-1 with TRBJ1-3; D ambiguous. V lost 0 bases to trimming and J lost 0 bases, with 10 bases between them. Germline lookup yields CDR1 SGHRS and CDR2 YFSETQ. This CDR3 is built from 16 residues.

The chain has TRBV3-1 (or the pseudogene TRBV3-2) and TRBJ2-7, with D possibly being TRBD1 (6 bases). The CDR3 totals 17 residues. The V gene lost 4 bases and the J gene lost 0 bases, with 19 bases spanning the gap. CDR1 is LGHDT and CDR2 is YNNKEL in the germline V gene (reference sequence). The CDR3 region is CASSLSEGQTSSYEQYF. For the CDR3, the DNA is TGTGCCAGCAGCCTCTCTGAAGGACAGACCAGCTCCTACGAGCAGTACTTC.

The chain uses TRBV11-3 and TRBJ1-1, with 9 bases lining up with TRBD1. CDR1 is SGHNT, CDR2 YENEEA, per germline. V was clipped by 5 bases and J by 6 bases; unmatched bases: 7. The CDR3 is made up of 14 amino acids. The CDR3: CASSVAGTGSEAFF. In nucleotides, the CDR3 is TGTGCCAGCAGCGTCGCCGGGACAGGGTCTGAAGCTTTCTTT.

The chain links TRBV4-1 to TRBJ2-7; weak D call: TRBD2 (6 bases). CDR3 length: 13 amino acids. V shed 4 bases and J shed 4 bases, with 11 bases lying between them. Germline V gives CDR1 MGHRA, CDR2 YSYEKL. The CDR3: CASSPKAGYEQYF. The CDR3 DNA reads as TGCGCCAGCAGCCCAAAGGCGGGATACGAGCAGTACTTC.

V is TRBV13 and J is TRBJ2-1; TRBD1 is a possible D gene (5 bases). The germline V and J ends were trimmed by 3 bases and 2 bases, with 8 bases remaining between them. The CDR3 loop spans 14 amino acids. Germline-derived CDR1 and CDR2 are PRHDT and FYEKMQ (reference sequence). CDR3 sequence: CASSFQGTYNEQFF. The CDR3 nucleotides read TGTGCCAGCAGCTTCCAGGGAACCTACAATGAGCAGTTCTTC.